The 28 T cell receptor beta chains below all came from one sample that was sequenced in a study of CD8+CD57+ T cells in acquired aplastic anemia. It was genomic DNA that served as the template for profiling TCR beta VDJ and CDR3. TCRdb itself ran the reads through MiXCR, one entry per CDR3 protein. The table has roughly 80,000 distinct CDR3 sequences, around 70% seen once. Sequencing involved patients with CD8+CD57+ cell expansion previously shown by flow cytometry. The sequencing input was sorted CD4+, CD8+, or CD8+CD57+ T cells (not recorded which) from PBMCs. These receptors all stem from a human donor with aplastic anemia.

The CDR3 here is CASSARVPYNSPLHF. As DNA, the CDR3 is TGTGCCAGCAGCGCCAGGGTCCCCTATAATTCACCCCTCCACTTT. V and J are TRBV2 and TRBJ1-6; possible D gene TRBD1, 5 bases. CDR3 length: 15 amino acids. CDR1 is SNHLY, CDR2 FYNNEI, per germline. Trimming left V 6 bases short and J 2 bases short, with 11 bases between.

The chain is built from TRBV20-1 and TRBJ2-7; D perhaps matches TRBD2 (5 bases). The CDR3 runs 14 residues. CDR1 is DFQATT and CDR2 is SNEGSKA in the germline V gene (reference sequence). The V and J ends lost 3 bases and 0 bases respectively, with 12 bases between them. The CDR3, as DNA: TGCAGTGCTAGGCCAGCGGCCACCTCCTACGAGCAGTACTTC. The encoded protein is CSARPAATSYEQYF.

About this clonotype itself: One base away lies a much larger clone, so this may be a sequencing read error. The chain carries TRBV6-5 and TRBJ2-7; no firm D call. Germline values: CDR1 MNHEY, CDR2 SVGAGI. This CDR3 contains 14 residues. The CDR3 DNA follows: TGTGCCAGCGGTTACTCCGCGAGCTCCTACGAGCAGTACTTC. It yields the protein CASGYSASSYEQYF.

The chain links TRBV11-2 to TRBJ1-3; D gene uncertain. The CDR3 consists of 15 residues. CDR1 and CDR2 from the germline V gene are SGHAT and FQNNGV. V lost 2 bases and J lost 0, with 8 bases in between. The CDR3 region has the DNA TGTGCCAGCAGCTTATGGCGGGCCTCTGGAAACACCATATATTTT. Protein: CASSLWRASGNTIYF.

This clonotype showed up just a few times. The chain recombines TRBV29-1 with TRBJ2-2; 7 bases align to TRBD1. Germline assignment: CDR1 SQVTM and CDR2 ANQGSEA. CDR3 size: 13 residues. CDR3 loop: CTAKGASTGELFF. The CDR3, as DNA: TGCACGGCGAAGGGGGCGAGTACCGGGGAGCTGTTTTTT.

For this clonotype: Since the CDR3 does not end with the conserved phenylalanine or tryptophan, this likely comes from a read error. V gene TRBV2 combines with J gene TRBJ1-3; maybe TRBD1 (6 bases). The CDR3 contains 12 residues. Looked up from germline, CDR1 is SNHLY and CDR2 is FYNNEI. Trimming took off 7 bases at V and 6 bases at J, with 10 bases between the two ends. CDR3 DNA: TGTGCCAGCACCCGGACAGAAAACACCATATATCTT. Translating it yields CASTRTENTIYL.

The rearrangement joins TRBV7-8 to TRBJ2-7, with TRBD1 as a possible D gene (6 bases). CDR1 is SGHVS, CDR2 FQNEAQ, per germline. Trimming removed 6 bases from V and 4 bases from J, with 10 bases in between. This CDR3 is 12 amino acids long. The DNA for the CDR3 is TGTGCCAGCAGTGTCACAGGGTACGAGCAGTACTTC. It encodes CASSVTGYEQYF.

CDR3 region: CASSNQETQYF. The CDR3, as DNA: TGTGCCAGCAGTAACCAAGAGACCCAGTACTTC. The gene calls are TRBV2 and TRBJ2-5; D remains unclear. This CDR3 is built from 11 residues. Deletions cut 5 bases from V and 0 bases from J, with 1 base between. Germline CDR1 reads SNHLY; CDR2 reads FYNNEI.

This sequence joins TRBV7-6 and TRBJ1-6; the D is unclear. The CDR3 is 13 residues long. V lost 1 base to trimming and J lost 10 bases, with 8 bases between them. Germline V gives CDR1 SGHVS, CDR2 FNYEAQ. CDR3 residues: CASSLGASSPLHF. The CDR3 DNA is TGTGCCAGCAGCTTAGGCGCAAGCTCACCCCTCCACTTT.

The CDR3 region is CASSMRGNTEAFF. In nucleotides, the CDR3 is TGTGCCAGTAGTATGAGGGGGAACACTGAAGCTTTCTTT. V and J are TRBV19 and TRBJ1-1, with TRBD1 as a possible D gene (5 bases). V lost 3 bases and J lost 1, with 6 bases in between. In germline, CDR1 is LNHDA, CDR2 SQIVND (reference sequence). CDR3 length: 13 amino acids.

The chain recombines TRBV7-3 with TRBJ1-1; D remains ambiguous. Per the germline V gene, CDR1 is SGHTA and CDR2 is FQGTGA. Trimming removed 3 bases at V and 0 bases at J, with 5 bases between. CDR3 length equals 13 residues. CDR3 sequence: CASSLSMNTEAFF. CDR3 DNA sequence: TGTGCCAGCAGCTTGTCAATGAACACTGAAGCTTTCTTT.

The chain uses TRBV10-2 and TRBJ2-3; no firm D call. Germline-derived CDR1 and CDR2 are WSHSY and SAAADI. V dropped 5 bases and J dropped 5 bases, with 14 bases sitting between them. CDR3 length: 14 residues. Here the CDR3 DNA reads TGCGCCAGCAGTCACGCGGCCGGGCGAGATACGCAGTATTTT. Encoded protein: CASSHAAGRDTQYF.

About this clonotype itself: This likely comes from a read error, as the CDR3 has no conserved phenylalanine or tryptophan at its end. The gene calls are TRBV7-8 and TRBJ2-3, with D perhaps TRBD1 (6 bases). Trimming left V 5 bases short and J 0 bases short, with 12 bases between. This CDR3 is built from 15 residues. Germline V gene lookup returns CDR1 SGHVS and CDR2 FQNEAQ. The CDR3 nucleotides are TGTGCCAGCAGCCAGGGGCCGGGAAGCACAGATACGCAGTATGTT. Residues: CASSQGPGSTDTQYV.

This clonotype has a single count. The V gene is TRBV2, the J gene TRBJ1-5; D not resolved. The CDR3 loop spans 12 amino acids. The germline V gene has CDR1 SNHLY and CDR2 FYNNEI. Trimming stripped 11 bases from V and 7 bases from J, with 15 bases between. CDR3 amino acids: CASSRLVQPQHF. The CDR3 coding sequence is TGTGCCTCCAGCCGGCTAGTGCAGCCCCAGCATTTT.

This chain joins TRBV12-3 or TRBV12-4 and TRBJ2-3, with TRBD2 identical over 16 bases. The V segment lost 6 bases and the J segment 3 bases; nucleotides outside the gene matches: 6. The CDR3 runs 17 residues. DNA of the CDR3: TGTGCCAGCAGGGCGGGACTAGCGGGAGGGAGAACAGATACGCAGTATTTT. Its translation is CASRAGLAGGRTDTQYF.

The chain employs TRBV7-8 and TRBJ2-5; 10 bases line up with TRBD1. J lost 5 bases, V lost 5 bases, and 11 bases had no gene match. The germline V gene encodes CDR1 SGHVS and CDR2 FQNEAQ. CDR3 size: 16 residues. DNA of the CDR3: TGTGCCAGCAGCCAATCGGGGGGACAGGGGAGGGAGACCCAGTACTTC. The encoded protein is CASSQSGGQGRETQYF.

V usage is TRBV2 and J usage is TRBJ2-7, with TRBD1 as a possible D gene (6 bases). In germline, CDR1 is SNHLY, CDR2 FYNNEI. The CDR3 totals 13 residues. V lost 6 bases to trimming and J lost 5 bases, with 14 bases between them. The CDR3 region is CASSGGQSDEQYF. The CDR3 bases are TGTGCCAGCAGCGGTGGACAGTCAGACGAGCAGTACTTC.

The J gene is TRBJ2-1, the V gene TRBV7-3; no definite D call. Trimming pared 4 bases from V and 16 bases from J, leaving 20 bases between. Germline V gene data show CDR1 as SGHTA and CDR2 as FQGTGA. The CDR3 contains 13 residues. DNA of the CDR3: TGTGCCAGCAGCTCCAGCCCACAGTCCTCCATTTTCTTC. It yields the protein CASSSSPQSSIFF.

This clonotype appeared a few times. One junction end does not reproduce the germline sequence, and a read error may be involved. J is TRBJ2-2 and V is TRBV7-7; D uncertain. The CDR3 sequence is 12 residues long. CDR1 and CDR2 (germline): SSHAT, FNYEAQ (reference sequence). The CDR3 loop is CASSHNTGELFF. The CDR3 coding sequence is TGTGCTAGCAGCCATAACACCGGGGAGCTGTTTTTT.

This clonotype showed up just a few times. With a much larger clone just one base away, this may be a read error. This chain links TRBV7-9 with TRBJ1-1; D gene ambiguous. Germline CDR1 is SEHNR and CDR2 is FQNEAQ (reference sequence). V was shortened by 11 bases and J by 0 bases, with 13 bases between the two germline ends. There are 13 residues in the CDR3. Here the CDR3 reads CAAARSLNTEAFF. The CDR3 DNA sequence: TGTGCCGCCGCGAGGAGTCTGAACACTGAAGCTTTCTTT.

The chain uses TRBV29-1 and TRBJ2-3; either TRBD1 or TRBD2 may fit D (5 bases each). The CDR3 runs 14 residues. CDR1 SQVTM and CDR2 ANQGSEA come from the germline V gene. The V end lost 7 bases, the J end lost 3 bases, and 17 bases lay between the germline ends. DNA of the CDR3: TGCAGCGCCCCAGGGACGGTCAGAACAGATACGCAGTATTTT. Translating it yields CSAPGTVRTDTQYF.

The gene calls are TRBV11-1 and TRBJ2-3; D gene unclear. CDR3 length equals 15 residues. V was pared by 1 base and J by 1 base, with 9 bases between. Germline CDR1 SGHAT, CDR2 FQDESV (reference sequence). The CDR3 nucleotides are TGTGCCAGCAGCTTAGGGACGCCTCGCACAGATACGCAGTATTTT. Protein: CASSLGTPRTDTQYF.

Concerning this clonotype itself: The junction and the germline gene differ at one end; a read error may be behind it. The V and J genes are TRBV24-1 and TRBJ2-5; D possibly uses TRBD1 or TRBD2 (5 bases each). This CDR3 contains 10 residues. Per the germline V gene, CDR1 is KGHDR and CDR2 is SFDVKD. CDR3 in amino acids: CTRGQETQYF. In nucleotides, the CDR3 is TGCACGAGGGGCCAAGAGACCCAGTACTTC.

This clonotype was recorded a few times. V is TRBV7-2 and J is TRBJ2-7; D call uncertain. V was clipped by 1 base and J by 0 bases, with 10 bases between them. This CDR3 has 15 amino acids. The germline V gene encodes CDR1 SGHTA and CDR2 FQGNSA. Here the CDR3 reads CASSLVGPSSYEQYF. The CDR3 region has the DNA TGTGCCAGCAGCTTAGTAGGACCTAGCTCCTACGAGCAGTACTTC.

This clonotype turned up a few times. CDR3 amino acids: CASKQFYEQYF. DNA of the CDR3: TGTGCCAGCAAACAGTTCTACGAGCAGTACTTC. The rearrangement joins TRBV2 to TRBJ2-7; no definite D call. The germline gives CDR1 SNHLY, CDR2 FYNNEI. This CDR3 has 11 amino acids. The germline V and J ends were trimmed by 7 bases and 3 bases, with 7 bases remaining between them.

The chain couples TRBV7-3 to TRBJ1-1, with a tentative D call TRBD1 (5 bases). V lost 6 bases to trimming and J lost 3 bases, with 11 bases between them. This CDR3 has 13 residues. Germline V gives CDR1 SGHTA, CDR2 FQGTGA. For the CDR3, the DNA is TGTGCCAGCAGTCACGACAGTGACACTGAAGCTTTCTTT. This encodes CASSHDSDTEAFF. Complete variable domain (other parts from reference TRBV7-3 and TRBJ1-1): GAGVSQTPSNKVTEKGKYVELRCDPISGHTALYWYRQSLGQGPEFLIYFQGTGAADDSGLPNDRFFAVRPEGSVSTLKIQRTERGDSAVYLCASSHDSDTEAFFGQGTRLTVV.

This chain links TRBV10-1 with TRBJ1-1; 10 bases align to TRBD1. The length of the CDR3 is 16 residues. Losses at the gene ends were 1 base for V and 3 bases for J; bases not matched to a gene: 5. In germline, CDR1 is WNHNN, CDR2 SYGVQD (reference sequence). CDR3 protein: CASSEYPGQGDTEAFF. The DNA for the CDR3 is TGCGCCAGCAGTGAGTACCCCGGACAGGGGGACACTGAAGCTTTCTTT.

This clonotype was detected a few times. The chain carries TRBV11-2 and TRBJ1-4, with 11 bases lining up with TRBD1. The germline gives CDR1 SGHAT, CDR2 FQNNGV. The CDR3 is 15 residues long. The V gene end was trimmed by 5 bases and the J gene end by 6 bases; junction bases not matched to a gene: 5. The CDR3 nucleotides are TGTGCCAGCAGCCCATGGGACAGGGGGGATGAAAAACTGTTTTTT. Translation gives CASSPWDRGDEKLFF.